This TCR beta chain was documented in a study of PD-1 and CTLA-4 blockade in melanoma (dated by TCRdb to about 2021). For the wider study: In patients with melanoma, the study measured the effects of PD-1 blockade versus CTLA-4 blockade on the melanoma-reactive CD8 T cell response.

In this sample, this clone turned up a few times. Its antigen is not yet known. The record has no base qualities; no much larger clone is one base away. The library was prepared using the immunoSEQ multiplex PCR assay. The source is immuneACCESS, and TCRdb retained only in-frame sequences with V and J called. Part of the clones is not carried over; for the studies checked, unresolved V genes explain less than half of this, and the remainder is unexplained. For this sample there are approximately 17,000 clones; approximately 70% appear just once. The ten most abundant clones make up 12% to 15% of the sample. CDR1 SNHLY and CDR2 FYNNEI were looked up in the germline V gene. The junction shows trimming of 6 bases on V and 5 bases on J, plus 19 bases between the germline ends. The CDR3 numbers 15 residues from cysteine through phenylalanine. Only the CDR3 part of the read is kept: 45 bases, read in frame from the first base.

The material was CD8+ T cells from peripheral blood, obtained from a patient given anti-PD-1 treatment. The rearranged chain carries TRBV2 and TRBJ1-2, with TRBD1 tentatively as D gene (6 bases match). The TCR originated in a human donor with melanoma. The CDR3 is CASSQYRERAYGYTF. The DNA sequence follows: TGTGCCAGCAGCCAATACAGGGAAAGGGCTTATGGCTACACCTTC.